Listed below are T cell receptor beta chains from one sample, sequenced in a study of blood T cell repertoires in COVID-19. Assay used: immunoSEQ multiplex PCR; TCRdb lists only in-frame clones, some missing. The sample yields some 400,000 clones, 90% seen once. The sequenced sample was peripheral blood. All receptors derive from a man younger than 30 with active or convalescent COVID-19. Both conserved end residues are trimmed from each CDR3. Some rows mark clone size as missing; the rest say once, few, many or name a class of expanded clone.

j_gene: TRBJ1-1; v_gene: TRBV5-4; abundance: .; CDR3aa: ASSLPRGGRTEAF
j_gene: TRBJ2-7; v_gene: TRBV27; abundance: .; CDR3aa: ASSFTGGGREQY
j_gene: TRBJ2-5; v_gene: TRBV6-6; abundance: .; CDR3aa: ASSGRRTGEKETQY
j_gene: TRBJ2-3; v_gene: TRBV9; abundance: .; CDR3aa: ASSVRTSGGSTDTQY
j_gene: TRBJ1-6; v_gene: TRBV27; abundance: .; CDR3aa: ASSSKILQGSNSPLH
j_gene: TRBJ1-2; v_gene: TRBV7-9; abundance: .; CDR3aa: ASSSSGTGNGYT
j_gene: TRBJ1-6; v_gene: TRBV4-3; abundance: .; CDR3aa: ASSQENSLYNSPLH
j_gene: TRBJ2-2; v_gene: TRBV28; abundance: once; CDR3aa: ASSSSGGANTGELF
j_gene: TRBJ2-7; v_gene: TRBV27; abundance: .; CDR3aa: ASSFKGGRDSTYEQY
j_gene: TRBJ1-5; v_gene: TRBV28; abundance: .; CDR3aa: ASSVLVGTGE
j_gene: TRBJ1-1; v_gene: TRBV4-3; abundance: .; CDR3aa: ASSQQGYTEAF
j_gene: TRBJ1-5; v_gene: TRBV6-1; abundance: few; CDR3aa: ASSVGSIGGNQPQH
j_gene: TRBJ2-1; v_gene: TRBV4-3; abundance: .; CDR3aa: ASSQERGPYNEQF
j_gene: TRBJ1-1; v_gene: TRBV12-3/TRBV12-4; abundance: few; CDR3aa: ASREGAF
j_gene: TRBJ1-2; v_gene: TRBV28; abundance: .; CDR3aa: ASSSDRGRVYGYT
j_gene: TRBJ2-7; v_gene: TRBV25-1; abundance: .; CDR3aa: ASSRDSRTYEQY
j_gene: TRBJ2-2; v_gene: TRBV4-3; abundance: once; CDR3aa: ASSPDRGLTGELF
j_gene: TRBJ1-2; v_gene: TRBV5-1; abundance: .; CDR3aa: ASSGTGVENYGYT
j_gene: TRBJ2-3; v_gene: TRBV24-1; abundance: .; CDR3aa: ATSSGAQDTQY
j_gene: TRBJ1-4; v_gene: TRBV2; abundance: .; CDR3aa: ASTRQSNEKLF
j_gene: TRBJ2-7; v_gene: TRBV18; abundance: .; CDR3aa: ASSPDRSSYEQY
j_gene: TRBJ1-5; v_gene: TRBV28; abundance: .; CDR3aa: ASSKGDRGLYQPQH
j_gene: TRBJ1-1; v_gene: TRBV7-6; abundance: .; CDR3aa: ASSTDRDTEAF
j_gene: TRBJ1-1; v_gene: TRBV7-9; abundance: .; CDR3aa: ASSFGTGVEAF
j_gene: TRBJ1-6; v_gene: TRBV7-2; abundance: .; CDR3aa: ASSLYPFRGADSPLH
j_gene: TRBJ2-5; v_gene: TRBV29-1; abundance: .; CDR3aa: SVAPGTQETQY
j_gene: TRBJ1-6; v_gene: TRBV28; abundance: .; CDR3aa: ASSFPENNSPLH
j_gene: TRBJ1-1; v_gene: TRBV7-9; abundance: .; CDR3aa: ASSLESSPSVAAF
j_gene: TRBJ1-1; v_gene: TRBV7-9; abundance: once; CDR3aa: ASSSIYAGLDTEAF
j_gene: TRBJ1-1; v_gene: TRBV12-3/TRBV12-4; abundance: .; CDR3aa: ASSPMAEAF
j_gene: TRBJ1-1; v_gene: TRBV28; abundance: .; CDR3aa: ASSLGGRLTEAF
j_gene: TRBJ2-1; v_gene: TRBV11-2; abundance: .; CDR3aa: ASSLVVRGNEQF
j_gene: TRBJ1-5; v_gene: TRBV19; abundance: .; CDR3aa: ASSPLGRPQH
j_gene: TRBJ2-5; v_gene: TRBV20-1; abundance: .; CDR3aa: SARAELSRSETQY
j_gene: TRBJ2-7; v_gene: TRBV6-5; abundance: .; CDR3aa: ASSYSPIDYEQY
j_gene: TRBJ2-3; v_gene: TRBV7-9; abundance: .; CDR3aa: ASSSLGDTQY